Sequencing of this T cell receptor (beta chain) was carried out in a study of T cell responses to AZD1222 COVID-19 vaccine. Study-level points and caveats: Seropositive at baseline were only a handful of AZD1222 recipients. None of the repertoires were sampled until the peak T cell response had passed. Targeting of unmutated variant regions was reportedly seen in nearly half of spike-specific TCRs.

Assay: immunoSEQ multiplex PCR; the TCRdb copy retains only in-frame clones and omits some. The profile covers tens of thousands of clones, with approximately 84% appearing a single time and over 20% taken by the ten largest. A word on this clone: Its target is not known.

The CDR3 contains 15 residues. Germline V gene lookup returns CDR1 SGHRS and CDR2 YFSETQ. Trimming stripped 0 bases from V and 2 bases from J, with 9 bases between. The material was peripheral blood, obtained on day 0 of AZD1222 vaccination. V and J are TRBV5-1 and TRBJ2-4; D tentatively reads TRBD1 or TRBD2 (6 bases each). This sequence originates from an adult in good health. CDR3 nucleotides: TGCGCCAGCAGCTTGGAGGGGGGAACCAAAAACATTCAGTACTTC. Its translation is CASSLEGGTKNIQYF.